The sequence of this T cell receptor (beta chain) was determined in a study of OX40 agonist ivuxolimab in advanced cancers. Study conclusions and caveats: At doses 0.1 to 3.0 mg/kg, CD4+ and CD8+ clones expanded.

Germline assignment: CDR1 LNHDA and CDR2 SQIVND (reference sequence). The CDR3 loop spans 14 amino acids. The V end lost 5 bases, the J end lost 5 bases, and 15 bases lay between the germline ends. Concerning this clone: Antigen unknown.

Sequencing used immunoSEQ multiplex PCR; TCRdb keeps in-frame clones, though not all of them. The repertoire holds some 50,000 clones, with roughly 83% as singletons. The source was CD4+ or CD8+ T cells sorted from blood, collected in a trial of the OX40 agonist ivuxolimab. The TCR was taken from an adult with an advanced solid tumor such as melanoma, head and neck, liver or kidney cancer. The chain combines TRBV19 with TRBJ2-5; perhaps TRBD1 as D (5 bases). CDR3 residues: CASSPAKGWETQYF. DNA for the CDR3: TGTGCCAGTAGTCCGGCTAAGGGGTGGGAGACCCAGTACTTC.